Shown below are 30 T cell receptor beta chains from a single sample sequenced in a study of T cells after yellow fever vaccination. TCRdb itself ran the 5' RACE reads through MiXCR, one entry per CDR3 protein. The repertoire holds around 300,000 distinct CDR3 sequences, with approximately 4% as singletons. Here the sequenced sample was PBMCs, taken 5 days after the yellow fever booster vaccination. These TCRs come from a man between 18 and 29 years old who received the YFV17D yellow fever vaccine.

The sample holds many counts of this clonotype. CDR3 coding DNA: TGTGCCAGCAGCCCCCCCACCGCTACTTACAATGAGCAGTTCTTC. This sequence encodes CASSPPTATYNEQFF. The chain combines TRBV7-2 with TRBJ2-1; D ambiguous. Germline V CDR1 and CDR2: SGHTA, FQGNSA. The CDR3 sequence is 15 residues long. V shed 5 bases and J shed 4 bases, with 15 bases lying between them.

J is TRBJ1-1 and V is TRBV18; D gene unclear. The V end was cut by 3 bases, the J end by 3 bases, with 14 bases between. Germline CDR1 KGHSH, CDR2 LQKENI. The CDR3 sequence is 15 residues long. The CDR3 DNA reads as TGTGCCAGCTCACCCATCGTGGGAGAGGACACTGAAGCTTTCTTT. This codes for CASSPIVGEDTEAFF.

This clonotype turned up a few times. The chain links TRBV4-1 to TRBJ2-5; a possible D gene is TRBD1 (6 bases). The CDR3 runs 15 residues. V gave up 1 base and J gave up 4 bases, with 13 bases separating them. CDR1 is MGHRA and CDR2 is YSYEKL in the germline V gene. Here the CDR3 reads CASSQVGRGRETQYF. CDR3 DNA sequence: TGCGCCAGCAGCCAAGTCGGCAGGGGTCGAGAGACCCAGTACTTC.

In this sample, this clonotype turned up a few times. V gene TRBV28 combines with J gene TRBJ1-5; D ambiguous. This CDR3 has 14 amino acids. The ends were cut back, 3 bases at V and 0 bases at J, with 6 bases in the middle. CDR1 is MDHEN and CDR2 is SYDVKM in the germline V gene. The CDR3 spells CASSFWSSNQPQHF. The DNA of the CDR3 is TGTGCCAGCAGTTTCTGGAGTAGCAATCAGCCCCAGCATTTT.

This clonotype showed up just a few times. This chain uses TRBV11-3 with TRBJ1-1, with a tentative D call TRBD1 (5 bases). The CDR3 extends over 16 amino acids. The germline V gene encodes CDR1 SGHNT and CDR2 YENEEA. The ends were cut back, 3 bases at V and 11 bases at J, with 25 bases in the middle. Here the CDR3 reads CASSFKAPRDGDWAFF. Here the CDR3 DNA reads TGTGCCAGCAGCTTTAAAGCCCCCCGGGACGGGGATTGGGCTTTCTTT.

This clonotype was counted a few times. The chain has TRBV7-9 and TRBJ2-1, with D possibly being TRBD1 (6 bases). This CDR3 is built from 16 residues. The germline V gene has CDR1 SEHNR and CDR2 FQNEAQ (reference sequence). The V end was cut by 6 bases, the J end by 0 bases, with 15 bases between. The CDR3 spells CASSRARGYSYNEQFF. The CDR3 DNA follows: TGTGCCAGCAGTAGAGCCAGGGGTTACTCCTACAATGAGCAGTTCTTC.

This clonotype was counted many times. The chain couples TRBV5-1 to TRBJ2-5; no reliable D call. The CDR3 is 13 residues long. The ends were cut back, 5 bases at V and 1 base at J, with 9 bases in the middle. Looked up from germline, CDR1 is SGHRS and CDR2 is YFSETQ. CDR3 DNA sequence: TGCGCCAGCAGGGTCGGCAGCCAAGAGACCCAGTACTTC. Amino acid sequence: CASRVGSQETQYF.

This clonotype occurred a few times. The V gene is TRBV7-9, the J gene TRBJ1-4; 8 nucleotides match TRBD1. The CDR3 totals 15 residues. Unmatched junction bases numbered 9, after V lost 5 bases and J lost 7 bases. Per the germline V gene, CDR1 is SEHNR and CDR2 is FQNEAQ (reference sequence). The CDR3 loop reads CASSGVQGAPEKLFF. The CDR3 nucleotides read TGTGCCAGCAGCGGGGTCCAGGGGGCGCCTGAAAAACTGTTTTTT.

There are a few counts of this clonotype. This chain connects TRBV7-9 to TRBJ2-3; 10 nucleotides agree with TRBD2. V lost 4 bases to trimming and J lost 0 bases; unmatched junction nucleotides: 13. Germline-derived CDR1 and CDR2 are SEHNR and FQNEAQ (reference sequence). This CDR3 has 19 residues. The CDR3: CASSSLSSGGPLSTDTQYF. In nucleotides, the CDR3 is TGTGCCAGCAGCTCCCTGTCTAGCGGGGGCCCCCTTAGCACAGATACGCAGTATTTT.

The sample holds a few counts of this clonotype. The chain employs TRBV20-1 and TRBJ1-1, with 9 bases matching TRBD1. Germline lookup yields CDR1 DFQATT and CDR2 SNEGSKA (reference sequence). After removal of 0 bases from V and 4 bases from J, the junction contained 0 bases not matched to a gene. CDR3 size: 13 residues. CDR3 residues: CSARETGGTEAFF. The CDR3 region has the DNA TGCAGTGCTAGAGAGACAGGGGGCACTGAAGCTTTCTTT.

V usage is TRBV7-9 and J usage is TRBJ2-2, with TRBD1 as a possible D gene (5 bases). Trimming removed 3 bases at V and 0 bases at J, with 8 bases between. The CDR3 covers 15 residues. Per the germline V gene, CDR1 is SEHNR and CDR2 is FQNEAQ (reference sequence). The chain's CDR3 is CASSFGAANTGELFF. As DNA, the CDR3 is TGTGCCAGCAGCTTTGGGGCAGCGAACACCGGGGAGCTGTTTTTT.

This clonotype appeared a few times. V is TRBV7-2 and J is TRBJ2-6, with D uncertain. The germline V gene encodes CDR1 SGHTA and CDR2 FQGNSA. The V and J ends lost 5 bases and 4 bases respectively, with 9 bases between them. CDR3 length: 14 amino acids. As DNA, the CDR3 is TGTGCCAGCAGCCCGAACGCAGGGGCCAACGTCCTGACTTTC. Encoded protein: CASSPNAGANVLTF.

The chain links TRBV20-1 to TRBJ2-3; possibly TRBD1 or TRBD2 for D (5 bases each). Trimming took 0 bases from V and 0 from J, leaving 13 bases between them. CDR1 is DFQATT and CDR2 is SNEGSKA in the germline V gene (reference sequence). The CDR3 is made up of 16 amino acids. CDR3 bases: TGCAGTGCTAGAGACCCAGGGACCTCCAGCACAGATACGCAGTATTTT. Encoded protein: CSARDPGTSSTDTQYF.

The sample holds many counts of this clonotype. The rearrangement links TRBV12-3 or TRBV12-4 to TRBJ2-7; 10 positions match TRBD2. The CDR3 totals 15 residues. With V trimmed by 1 base and J by 1 base, 1 base remained unmatched. CDR3 sequence reads: CASSLGLAGSYEQYF. The CDR3 DNA follows: TGTGCCAGCAGTTTAGGACTAGCGGGTTCCTACGAGCAGTACTTC.

This clonotype was counted at least ten times. The chain carries TRBV7-2 and TRBJ1-3, with D tentatively TRBD1 (6 bases). The germline V gene has CDR1 SGHTA and CDR2 FQGNSA. This CDR3 spans 15 amino acids. V shed 1 base and J shed 4 bases, with 11 bases lying between them. CDR3: CASSLVVTGGNTIYF. The DNA for the CDR3 is TGTGCCAGCAGCTTAGTAGTGACAGGAGGAAACACCATATATTTT. Complete variable domain (other parts from reference TRBV7-2 and TRBJ1-3): GAGVSQSPSNKVTEKGKDVELRCDPISGHTALYWYRQSLGQGLEFLIYFQGNSAPDKSGLPSDRFSAERTGGSVSTLTIQRTQQEDSAVYLCASSLVVTGGNTIYFGEGSWLTVV.

In the case of this clonotype: This sequence may be a read error, since a much larger clone differs from it by one base. The V gene is TRBV11-2, the J gene TRBJ2-3; possible D gene TRBD1, 6 bases. The J call is in doubt because the DNA end fits TRBJ1-5 better. The CDR3 runs 15 residues. The germline V gene has CDR1 SGHAT and CDR2 FQNNGV. The CDR3: CASSSTGGSTDTQHF. The CDR3, as DNA: TGTGCCAGCAGCTCAACTGGGGGCTCCACAGATACGCAGCATTTT.

This clonotype was recorded a few times. The chain links TRBV5-1 to TRBJ1-1, with D unclear. The CDR3 contains 14 residues. The ends were cut back, 4 bases at V and 1 base at J, with 11 bases in the middle. Germline CDR1 is SGHRS and CDR2 is YFSETQ. CDR3 DNA: TGCGCCAGCAGCCCCGAATTCCGGAACACTGAAGCTTTCTTT. The encoded protein is CASSPEFRNTEAFF.

V and J are TRBV6-5 and TRBJ1-2; D not certain. The V and J ends lost 3 bases and 4 bases respectively, with 15 bases between them. Germline-derived CDR1 and CDR2 are MNHEY and SVGAGI. This CDR3 contains 15 residues. CDR3: CASSYRPAELYGYTF. CDR3 DNA: TGTGCCAGCAGTTATCGTCCCGCCGAACTCTATGGCTACACCTTC.

This clonotype has a handful of counts. The DNA for the CDR3 is TGTGCCAGCAGTATAAGGGGCTGGAACTATGGCTACACCTTC. Its protein is CASSIRGWNYGYTF. The rearrangement links TRBV12-3 or TRBV12-4 to TRBJ1-2, with TRBD1 as a possible D gene (5 bases). This CDR3 contains 14 residues. The ends were cut back, 5 bases at V and 2 bases at J, with 12 bases in the middle.

There are many counts of this clonotype. The rearrangement uses TRBV5-1 and TRBJ2-3, with 9 bases lining up with TRBD2. The CDR3 totals 16 residues. V lost 1 base to trimming and J lost 4 bases; unmatched junction nucleotides: 7. Germline V CDR1 and CDR2: SGHRS, YFSETQ. CDR3 coding DNA: TGCGCCAGCAGCTTGTCGCTAGCGGGGACCGCAGATACGCAGTATTTT. Its translation is CASSLSLAGTADTQYF.

V usage is TRBV7-2 and J usage is TRBJ2-4, with 7 positions matching TRBD1. The CDR3 totals 16 residues. V lost 5 bases, J lost 3 bases, and 10 bases stayed unmatched. Germline CDR1 is SGHTA and CDR2 is FQGNSA. CDR3 sequence: CASSHRPTGVKNIQYF. CDR3 sequence (DNA): TGTGCCAGCAGCCACCGGCCCACAGGGGTCAAAAACATTCAGTACTTC.

This chain joins TRBV12-3 or TRBV12-4 and TRBJ1-2; TRBD1 is a possible D gene (5 bases). This CDR3 contains 14 residues. Trimming removed 1 base at V and 2 bases at J, with 8 bases between. The CDR3: CASSLGDWNYGYTF. The CDR3 DNA is TGTGCCAGCAGTTTAGGGGACTGGAACTATGGCTACACCTTC.

This clonotype was seen ten or more times. The J gene is TRBJ1-5, the V gene TRBV7-2; a weak D match, TRBD1 (5 bases). Trimming left V 3 bases short and J 3 bases short, with 12 bases between. The CDR3 runs 15 residues. Per the germline V gene, CDR1 is SGHTA and CDR2 is FQGNSA. The CDR3 region is CASSFFGGYNQPQHF. In nucleotides, the CDR3 is TGTGCCAGCAGCTTCTTCGGGGGTTACAATCAGCCCCAGCATTTT. Together with reference TRBV7-2 and TRBJ1-5, the CDR3 gives the full variable domain: GAGVSQSPSNKVTEKGKDVELRCDPISGHTALYWYRQSLGQGLEFLIYFQGNSAPDKSGLPSDRFSAERTGGSVSTLTIQRTQQEDSAVYLCASSFFGGYNQPQHFGDGTRLSIL.

This clonotype was detected ten times or more. The chain couples TRBV11-2 to TRBJ2-7; D gene ambiguous. CDR1 is SGHAT, CDR2 FQNNGV, per germline. Trimming removed 5 bases from V and 0 bases from J, with 8 bases in between. CDR3 length equals 13 residues. The CDR3 DNA reads TGTGCCAGCAGCGCAGGAACCTCCTACGAGCAGTACTTC. Translation gives CASSAGTSYEQYF.

There are a few counts of this clonotype. This chain connects TRBV20-1 to TRBJ2-1; perhaps D is TRBD1 or TRBD2 (5 bases each). CDR3 length: 13 residues. Trimming removed 6 bases from V and 3 bases from J, with 12 bases in between. The germline CDR1 and CDR2 sequences are DFQATT and SNEGSKA (reference sequence). The CDR3 loop reads CSAPRGHYNEQFF. For the CDR3, the DNA is TGCAGTGCCCCCCGGGGCCACTACAATGAGCAGTTCTTC.

The rearrangement uses TRBV12-3 or TRBV12-4 and TRBJ2-2, with D maybe TRBD1 (5 bases). The CDR3 runs 13 residues. The V end lost 6 bases, the J end lost 7 bases, and 12 bases lay between the germline ends. Here the CDR3 DNA reads TGTGCCAGCAGACCTAAGACAGTCGGGGAGCTGTTTTTT. Translating it yields CASRPKTVGELFF.

The chain has TRBV4-1 and TRBJ2-7; 9 nucleotides match TRBD2. V gave up 0 bases and J gave up 2 bases; unmatched junction bases: 8. The V gene's germline CDR1 is MGHRA and CDR2 YSYEKL. The CDR3 runs 17 residues. As DNA, the CDR3 is TGCGCCAGCAGCCAAGATGTACGGCTAGCGGGGACCTACGAGCAGTACGTC. It encodes CASSQDVRLAGTYEQYV.

This clonotype was found many times. The chain links TRBV23-1 to TRBJ2-2; no definite D call. TRBV23-1 is marked as an open reading frame, function uncertain. CDR3 size: 15 residues. Trimming stripped 6 bases from V and 6 bases from J, with 17 bases between. The CDR3 loop reads CASSPLSAPAGELFF. DNA for the CDR3: TGCGCCAGCAGCCCCCTTTCGGCCCCCGCCGGGGAGCTGTTTTTT.

This clonotype was seen a few times. The chain joins TRBV5-1 to TRBJ2-1, with 8 bases that match TRBD2. Trimming cost V 2 bases and J 1 base; bases outside gene matches: 5. CDR3 length equals 16 residues. CDR1 and CDR2 (germline): SGHRS, YFSETQ. The DNA for the CDR3 is TGCGCCAGCAGCTTAGGAAGCGGGGGATCCTACAATGAGCAGTTCTTC. This translates into CASSLGSGGSYNEQFF.

As to this clonotype: A read error may produce the germline difference seen at one junction end. The chain has TRBV7-3 and TRBJ2-1, with D unclear. The CDR3 covers 16 residues. The germline gives CDR1 SGHTA, CDR2 FQGTGA. The CDR3 bases are TGTGCCAGCAGCTCCCGGTCCGCCGCTTCCGCCCATGAGCAGTTATTC. It yields the protein CASSSRSAASAHEQLF.